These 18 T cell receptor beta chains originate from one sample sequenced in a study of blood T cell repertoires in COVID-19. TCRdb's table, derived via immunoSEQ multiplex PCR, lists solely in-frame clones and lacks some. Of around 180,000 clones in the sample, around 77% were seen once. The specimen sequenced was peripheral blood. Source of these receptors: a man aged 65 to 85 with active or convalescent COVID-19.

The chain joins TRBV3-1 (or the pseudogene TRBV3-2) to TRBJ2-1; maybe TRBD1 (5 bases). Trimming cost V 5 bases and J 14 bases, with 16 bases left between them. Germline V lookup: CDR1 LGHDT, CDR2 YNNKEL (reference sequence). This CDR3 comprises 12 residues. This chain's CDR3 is CASSSGIPGKFF. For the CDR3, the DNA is TGTGCCAGCAGCTCGGGTATACCAGGGAAGTTCTTC.

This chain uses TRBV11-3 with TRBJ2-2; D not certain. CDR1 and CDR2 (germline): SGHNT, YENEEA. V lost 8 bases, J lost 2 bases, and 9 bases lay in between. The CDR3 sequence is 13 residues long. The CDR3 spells CASSPPNTGELFF. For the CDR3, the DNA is TGTGCCAGCTCCCCTCCTAACACCGGGGAGCTGTTTTTT.

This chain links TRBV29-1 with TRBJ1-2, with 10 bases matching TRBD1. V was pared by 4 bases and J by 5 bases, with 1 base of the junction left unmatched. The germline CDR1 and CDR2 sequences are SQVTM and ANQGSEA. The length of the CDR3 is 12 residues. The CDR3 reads CSVGQGAYGYTF. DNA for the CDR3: TGCAGCGTTGGACAGGGGGCTTATGGCTACACCTTC. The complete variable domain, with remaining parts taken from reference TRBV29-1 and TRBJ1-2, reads SAVISQKPSRDICQRGTSLTIQCQVDSQVTMMFWYRQQPGQSLTLIATANQGSEATYESGFVIDKFPISRPNLTFSTLTVSNMSPEDSSIYLCSVGQGAYGYTFGSGTRLTVV.

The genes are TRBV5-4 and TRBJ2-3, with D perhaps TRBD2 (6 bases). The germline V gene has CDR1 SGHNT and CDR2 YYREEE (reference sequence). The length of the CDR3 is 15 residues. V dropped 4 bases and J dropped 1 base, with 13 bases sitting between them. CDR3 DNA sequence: TGTGCCAGCAGCCTCCCGGGCGGGGGCACAGATACGCAGTATTTT. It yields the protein CASSLPGGGTDTQYF.

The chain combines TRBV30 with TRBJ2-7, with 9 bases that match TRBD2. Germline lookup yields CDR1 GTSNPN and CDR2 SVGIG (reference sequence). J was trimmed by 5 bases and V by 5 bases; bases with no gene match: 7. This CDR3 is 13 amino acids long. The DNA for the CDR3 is TGTGCCTGGGGTCGGGGACTAGCCCACGAGCAGTACTTC. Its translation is CAWGRGLAHEQYF.

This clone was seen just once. The DNA for the CDR3 is TGTGCCTGGAAAAGTTGGCAGGGCGGCGAGACCCAGTACTTC. It encodes CAWKSWQGGETQYF. The chain recombines TRBV30 with TRBJ2-5; weak D call: TRBD1 (5 bases). The CDR3 has 14 residues. The germline gives CDR1 GTSNPN, CDR2 SVGIG (reference sequence). V was shortened by 4 bases and J by 5 bases, with 17 bases between the two germline ends.

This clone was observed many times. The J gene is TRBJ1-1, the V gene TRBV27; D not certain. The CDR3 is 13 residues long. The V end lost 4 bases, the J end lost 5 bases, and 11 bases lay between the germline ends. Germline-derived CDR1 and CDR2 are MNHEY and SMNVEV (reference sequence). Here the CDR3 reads CASSYTSKTEAFF. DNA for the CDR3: TGTGCCAGCAGTTATACATCGAAAACTGAAGCTTTCTTT.

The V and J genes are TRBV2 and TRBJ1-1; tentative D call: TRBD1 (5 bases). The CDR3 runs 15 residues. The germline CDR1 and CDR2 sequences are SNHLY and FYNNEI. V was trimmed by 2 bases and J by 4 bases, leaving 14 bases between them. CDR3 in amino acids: CASSELGGGSTEAFF. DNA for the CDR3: TGTGCCAGCAGTGAACTGGGGGGAGGGAGCACTGAAGCTTTCTTT.

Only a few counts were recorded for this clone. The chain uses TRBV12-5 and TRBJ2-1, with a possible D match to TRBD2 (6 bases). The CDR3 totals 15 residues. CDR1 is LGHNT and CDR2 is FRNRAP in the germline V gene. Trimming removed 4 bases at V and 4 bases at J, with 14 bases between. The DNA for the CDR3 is TGTGCTAGTGGTTCCCATGGAGGGCTATACAATGAGCAGTTCTTC. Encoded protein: CASGSHGGLYNEQFF.

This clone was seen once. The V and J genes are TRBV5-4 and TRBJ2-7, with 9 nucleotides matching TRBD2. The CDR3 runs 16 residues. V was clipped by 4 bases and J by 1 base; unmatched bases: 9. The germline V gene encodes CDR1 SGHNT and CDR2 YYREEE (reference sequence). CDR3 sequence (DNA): TGTGCCAGCAGCCCTGGGGGGCTAGCGGGGTCCTACGAGCAGTACTTC. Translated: CASSPGGLAGSYEQYF.

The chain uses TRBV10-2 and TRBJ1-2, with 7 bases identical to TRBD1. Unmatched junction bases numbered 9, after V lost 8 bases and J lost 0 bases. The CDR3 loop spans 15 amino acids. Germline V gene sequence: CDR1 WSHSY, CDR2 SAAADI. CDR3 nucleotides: TGCGCCAGCGGACCCGGACAGGCCTCTAACTATGGCTACACCTTC. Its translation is CASGPGQASNYGYTF.

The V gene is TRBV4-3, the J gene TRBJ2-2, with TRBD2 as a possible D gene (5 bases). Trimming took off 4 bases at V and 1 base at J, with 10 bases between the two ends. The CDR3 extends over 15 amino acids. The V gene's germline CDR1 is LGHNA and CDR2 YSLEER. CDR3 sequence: CASSPLAGNTGELFF. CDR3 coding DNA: TGCGCCAGCAGCCCTCTGGCGGGGAACACCGGGGAGCTGTTTTTT.

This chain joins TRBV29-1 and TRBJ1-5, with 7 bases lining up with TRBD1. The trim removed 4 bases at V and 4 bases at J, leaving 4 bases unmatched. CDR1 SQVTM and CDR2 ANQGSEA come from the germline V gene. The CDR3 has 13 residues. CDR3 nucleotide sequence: TGCAGCGTTGCGGGACAGCCTAATCAGCCCCAGCATTTT. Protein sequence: CSVAGQPNQPQHF.

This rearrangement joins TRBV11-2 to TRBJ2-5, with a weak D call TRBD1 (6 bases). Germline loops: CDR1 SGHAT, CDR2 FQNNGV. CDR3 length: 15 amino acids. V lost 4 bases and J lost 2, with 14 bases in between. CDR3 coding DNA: TGTGCCAGCAGCTACCCAGCGACAGGTCAAGAGACCCAGTACTTC. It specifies CASSYPATGQETQYF.

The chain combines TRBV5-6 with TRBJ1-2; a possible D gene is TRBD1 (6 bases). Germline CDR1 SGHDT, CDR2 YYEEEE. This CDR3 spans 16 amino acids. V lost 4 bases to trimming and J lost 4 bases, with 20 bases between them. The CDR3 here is CASSPPDRFGVYGYTF. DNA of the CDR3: TGTGCCAGCAGCCCACCAGACAGGTTCGGAGTCTATGGCTACACCTTC.

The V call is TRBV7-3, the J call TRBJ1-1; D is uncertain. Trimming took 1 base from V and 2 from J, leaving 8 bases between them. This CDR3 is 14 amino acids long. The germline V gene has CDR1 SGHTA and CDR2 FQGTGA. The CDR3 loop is CASSLSYSNTEAFF. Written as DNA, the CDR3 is TGTGCCAGCAGCTTAAGTTACAGCAACACTGAAGCTTTCTTT. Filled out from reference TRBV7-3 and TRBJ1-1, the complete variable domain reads GAGVSQTPSNKVTEKGKYVELRCDPISGHTALYWYRQSLGQGPEFLIYFQGTGAADDSGLPNDRFFAVRPEGSVSTLKIQRTERGDSAVYLCASSLSYSNTEAFFGQGTRLTVV.

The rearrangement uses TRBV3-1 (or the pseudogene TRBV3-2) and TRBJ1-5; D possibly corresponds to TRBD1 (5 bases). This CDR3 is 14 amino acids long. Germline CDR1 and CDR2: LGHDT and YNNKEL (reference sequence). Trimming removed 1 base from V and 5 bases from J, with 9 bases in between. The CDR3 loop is CASSQGGGDQPQHF. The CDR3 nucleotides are TGTGCCAGCAGCCAAGGCGGGGGGGATCAGCCCCAGCATTTT.

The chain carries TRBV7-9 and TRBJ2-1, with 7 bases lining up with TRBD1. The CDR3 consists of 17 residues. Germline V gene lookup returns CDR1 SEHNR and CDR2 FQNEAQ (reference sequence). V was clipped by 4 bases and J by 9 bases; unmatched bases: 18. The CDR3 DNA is TGTGCCAGCAGCTCCGGGTGGGACAGCCGGGATGAAGGTGAGCAGTTCTTC. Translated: CASSSGWDSRDEGEQFF.